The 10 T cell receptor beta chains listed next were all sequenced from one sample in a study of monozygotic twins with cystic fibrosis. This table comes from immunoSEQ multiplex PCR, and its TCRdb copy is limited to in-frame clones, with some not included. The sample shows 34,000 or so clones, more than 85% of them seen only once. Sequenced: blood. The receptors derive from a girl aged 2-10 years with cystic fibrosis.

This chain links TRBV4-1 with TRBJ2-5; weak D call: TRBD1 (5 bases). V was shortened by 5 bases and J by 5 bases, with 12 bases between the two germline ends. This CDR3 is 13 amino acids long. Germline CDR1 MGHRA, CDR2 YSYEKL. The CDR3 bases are TGCGCCAGCAGCACGATACAGGCGGAGACCCAGTACTTC. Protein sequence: CASSTIQAETQYF.

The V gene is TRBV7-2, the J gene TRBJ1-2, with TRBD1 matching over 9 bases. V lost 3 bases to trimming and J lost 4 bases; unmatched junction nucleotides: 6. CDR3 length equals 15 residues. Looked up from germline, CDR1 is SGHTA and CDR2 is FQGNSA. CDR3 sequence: CASSFSNRGPYGYTF. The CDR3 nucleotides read TGTGCCAGCAGCTTCTCGAACAGGGGGCCCTATGGCTACACCTTC. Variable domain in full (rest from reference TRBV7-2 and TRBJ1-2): GAGVSQSPSNKVTEKGKDVELRCDPISGHTALYWYRQSLGQGLEFLIYFQGNSAPDKSGLPSDRFSAERTGGSVSTLTIQRTQQEDSAVYLCASSFSNRGPYGYTFGSGTRLTVV.

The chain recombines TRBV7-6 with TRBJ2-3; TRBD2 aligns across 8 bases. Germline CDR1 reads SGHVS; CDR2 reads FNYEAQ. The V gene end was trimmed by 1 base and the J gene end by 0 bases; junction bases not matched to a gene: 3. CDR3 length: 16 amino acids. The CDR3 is CASSLGLATSTDTQYF. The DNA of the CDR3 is TGTGCCAGCAGCTTAGGACTAGCGACTAGCACAGATACGCAGTATTTT.

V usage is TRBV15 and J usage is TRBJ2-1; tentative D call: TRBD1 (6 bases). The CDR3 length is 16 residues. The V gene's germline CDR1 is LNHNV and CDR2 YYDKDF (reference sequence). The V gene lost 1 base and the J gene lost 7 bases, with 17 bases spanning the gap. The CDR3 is CATSRVWGLEENEQFF. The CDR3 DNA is TGTGCCACCAGCAGAGTTTGGGGGCTCGAGGAGAATGAGCAGTTCTTC. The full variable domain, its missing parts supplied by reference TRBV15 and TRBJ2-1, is DAMVIQNPRYQVTQFGKPVTLSCSQTLNHNVMYWYQQKSSQAPKLLFHYYDKDFNNEADTPDNFQSRRPNTSFCFLDIRSPGLGDTAMYLCATSRVWGLEENEQFFGPGTRLTVL.

The CDR3 DNA follows: TGTGCCAGCAGCTTCGGGGGGCCGCAGACCCAGTACTTC. Protein: CASSFGGPQTQYF. The genes are TRBV13 and TRBJ2-5; D is possibly TRBD2 (7 bases). The CDR3 is made up of 13 amino acids. Germline CDR1 is PRHDT and CDR2 is FYEKMQ (reference sequence). V shed 3 bases and J shed 6 bases, with 11 bases lying between them.

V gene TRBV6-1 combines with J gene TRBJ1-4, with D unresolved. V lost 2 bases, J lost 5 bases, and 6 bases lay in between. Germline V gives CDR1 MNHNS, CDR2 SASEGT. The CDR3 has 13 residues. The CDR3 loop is CASSESVNEKLFF. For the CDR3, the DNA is TGTGCCAGCAGTGAATCCGTCAATGAAAAACTGTTTTTT.

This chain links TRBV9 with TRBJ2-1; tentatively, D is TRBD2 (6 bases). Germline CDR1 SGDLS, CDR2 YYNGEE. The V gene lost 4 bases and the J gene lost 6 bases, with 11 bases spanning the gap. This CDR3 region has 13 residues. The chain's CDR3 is CASSQMGGNEQFF. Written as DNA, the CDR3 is TGTGCCAGCAGCCAAATGGGGGGCAATGAGCAGTTCTTC.

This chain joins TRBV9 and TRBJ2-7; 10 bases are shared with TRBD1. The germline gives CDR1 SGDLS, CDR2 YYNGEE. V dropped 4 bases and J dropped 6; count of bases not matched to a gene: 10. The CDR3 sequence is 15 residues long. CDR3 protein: CASSSIRDRGGEQYF. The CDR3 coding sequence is TGTGCCAGCAGCAGTATAAGGGACAGGGGTGGCGAGCAGTACTTC.

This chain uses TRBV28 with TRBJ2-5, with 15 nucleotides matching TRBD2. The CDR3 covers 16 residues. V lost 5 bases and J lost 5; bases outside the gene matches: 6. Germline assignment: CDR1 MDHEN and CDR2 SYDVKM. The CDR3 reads CASSIGTSGRWETQYF. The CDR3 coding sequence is TGTGCCAGCAGTATAGGGACTAGCGGGAGGTGGGAGACCCAGTACTTC.

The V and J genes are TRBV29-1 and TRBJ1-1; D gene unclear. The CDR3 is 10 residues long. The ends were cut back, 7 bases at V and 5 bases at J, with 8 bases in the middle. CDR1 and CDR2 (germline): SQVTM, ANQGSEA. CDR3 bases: TGCAGCGCACGGAGGACTGAAGCTTTCTTT. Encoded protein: CSARRTEAFF.